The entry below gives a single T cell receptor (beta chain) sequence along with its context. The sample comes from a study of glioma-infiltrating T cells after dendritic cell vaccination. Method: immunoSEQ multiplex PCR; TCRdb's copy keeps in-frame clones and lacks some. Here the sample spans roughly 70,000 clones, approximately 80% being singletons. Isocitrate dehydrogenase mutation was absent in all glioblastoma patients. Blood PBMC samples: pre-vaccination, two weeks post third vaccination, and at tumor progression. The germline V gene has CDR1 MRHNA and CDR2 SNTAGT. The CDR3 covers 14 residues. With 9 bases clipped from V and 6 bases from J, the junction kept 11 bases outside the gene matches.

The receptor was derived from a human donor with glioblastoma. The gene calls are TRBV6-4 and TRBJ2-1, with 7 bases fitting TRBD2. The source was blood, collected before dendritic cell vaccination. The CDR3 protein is CARERDYVINEQFF. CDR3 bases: TGTGCCAGGGAACGGGACTACGTCATCAATGAGCAGTTCTTC.